This TCR beta chain was sequenced for a study of memory CD4+ T cells and cytomegalovirus serostatus. Notes on the study in general: Each of 67 CMV-associated TCRbeta sequences occurred in one to five individuals.

Single viable CD3+CD4+CD8-CD45RO+ cells were sorted as the memory CD4+ T cells. In the original processing: After removing out-of-frame reads, 2 million to 2.5 million distinct TCRbeta sequences remained. This table comes from immunoSEQ multiplex PCR, and its TCRdb copy is limited to in-frame clones, with some not included. That table supplies the V and J calls and clone size; D and trimming were determined from the DNA. The table records tens of thousands of clones, less than 85% of them present only once. Details on this clone: The target antigen is unknown.

The V gene end was trimmed by 5 bases and the J gene end by 15 bases; junction bases not matched to a gene: 13. The CDR3 has 13 residues. Germline lookup yields CDR1 MNHEY and CDR2 SMNVEV (reference sequence). This TCR was sampled from an adult in good health and CMV-seronegative. The sequenced material came from memory CD4+ T cells from blood. The V call is TRBV27, the J call TRBJ2-1, with 7 bases aligning to TRBD2. In nucleotides, the CDR3 is TGTGCCAGCAGTATGATAGACAGACTAGCCCTGTTCTTC. This gives the protein CASSMIDRLALFF.